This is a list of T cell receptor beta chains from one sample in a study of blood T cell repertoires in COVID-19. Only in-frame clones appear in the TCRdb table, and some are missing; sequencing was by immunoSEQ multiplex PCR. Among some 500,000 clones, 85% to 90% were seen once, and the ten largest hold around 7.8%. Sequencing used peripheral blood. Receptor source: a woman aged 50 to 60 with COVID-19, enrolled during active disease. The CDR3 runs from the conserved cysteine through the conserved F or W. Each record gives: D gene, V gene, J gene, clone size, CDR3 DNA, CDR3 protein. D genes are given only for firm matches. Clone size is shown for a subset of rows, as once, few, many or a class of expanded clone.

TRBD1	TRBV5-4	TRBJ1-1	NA	TGTGCCAGCAGGCAACAGGGGCTGAACACTGAAGCTTTCTTT	CASRQQGLNTEAFF
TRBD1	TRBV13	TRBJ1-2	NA	TGTGCCAGCAGCTCAGGGACAGGTGGGGGCTACACCTTC	CASSSGTGGGYTF
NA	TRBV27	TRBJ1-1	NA	TGTGCCAGCAGTTTACTCCCGTTGAACACTGAAGCTTTCTTT	CASSLLPLNTEAFF
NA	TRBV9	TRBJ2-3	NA	TGTGCCAGCAACAATCTAGGGGCAGATACGCAGTATTTT	CASNNLGADTQYF
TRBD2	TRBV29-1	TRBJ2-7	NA	TGCAGCGTTGACGCCAGCGGGGACTCCTACGAGCAGTACTTC	CSVDASGDSYEQYF
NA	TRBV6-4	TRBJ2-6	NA	TGTGCCAGCAGTCCTGCAGGGGCGACCTCTGGGGCCAACGTCCTGACTTTC	CASSPAGATSGANVLTF
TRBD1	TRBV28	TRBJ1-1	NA	TGTGCCAGCAGTTTATTGGTTCAGGGGGCGTCCACTGAAGCTTTCTTT	CASSLLVQGASTEAFF
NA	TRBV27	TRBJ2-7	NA	TGTGCCAGCAGTACCCCGGGTGGCGAGCAGTACTTC	CASSTPGGEQYF
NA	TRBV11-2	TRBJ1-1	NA	TGTGCCAGCAGCTTAAGGAGGGTGGGGAACACTGAAGCTTTCTTT	CASSLRRVGNTEAFF
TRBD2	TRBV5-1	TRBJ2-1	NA	TGCGCCAGCAGCTTTAGACTAGCGGGGGGCAATGAGCAGTTCTTC	CASSFRLAGGNEQFF
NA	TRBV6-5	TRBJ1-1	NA	TGTGCCAGCAGTTACTCTCGGACAGCTAAGATGGAAGCTTTCTTT	CASSYSRTAKMEAFF
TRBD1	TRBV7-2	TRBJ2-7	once	TGTGCCAGCAGCTTAGCGAACCTCCGGACAGGGAACGAGCAGTACTTC	CASSLANLRTGNEQYF
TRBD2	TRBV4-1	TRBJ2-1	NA	TGCGCCAGCAGCCAACCTAGCGGGGGCCGCGGGAGGTCCTACAATGAGCAGTTCTTC	CASSQPSGGRGRSYNEQFF
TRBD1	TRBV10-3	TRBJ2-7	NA	TGTGCCATCAGTGAGCCGGACAGGGGCACCTACGAGCAGTACTTC	CAISEPDRGTYEQYF
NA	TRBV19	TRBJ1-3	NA	TGTGCCAGTAGTCCCCGGGACGGGGAGGACACCATATATTTT	CASSPRDGEDTIYF